Each of the 32 T cell receptor beta chains below was sequenced from the same sample in a study of T cell clonality in common variable immunodeficiency. Clones were read by immunoSEQ multiplex PCR, and TCRdb kept only the in-frame ones, dropping some. The sample yields about 44,000 clones, without any singletons. The sequencing sample was made of peripheral blood mononuclear cells. The receptors originated from a person aged 18 to 75 in good health.

This clone was seen ten or more times. The missing CDR3 end, 3 residues past where the read stops, is filled in from the germline J gene. The V and J genes are TRBV6-1 and TRBJ2-4; 7 bases fit TRBD1. J gave up 2 bases and V 4 bases, and 5 bases lay outside the gene matches. CDR3 length: 15 residues. Germline CDR1 MNHNS, CDR2 SASEGT. The CDR3 reads CASSGQGRTKNIQYF. Partial CDR3 DNA: TGTGCCAGCAGTGGACAGGGTAGGACCAAAAACATT.

Ten or more counts support this clone. The CDR3 reads CASSLPGTSGGGTQYF. The sequenced part of the CDR3 DNA is TGTGCCAGCAGCCTACCCGGGACTAGCGGAGGGGGGACC. The V and J genes are TRBV28 and TRBJ2-5; 11 bases line up with TRBD2. Read coverage stops 3 residues before the CDR3 terminus; the germline J gene supplies the remainder. Germline CDR1 MDHEN, CDR2 SYDVKM. The V and J ends lost 6 bases and 7 bases, in that order; junction bases with no gene match: 13. The CDR3 runs to 16 residues.

This clone appeared many times. The sequenced fragment ends 3 residues before the CDR3 boundary, so the rest is inferred from the germline J gene. V and J are TRBV20-1 and TRBJ2-2; tentative D call: TRBD2 (6 bases). With 3 bases removed from V and 0 bases from J, the gap between germline ends came to 11 bases. Germline V gene sequence: CDR1 DFQATT, CDR2 SNEGSKA (reference sequence). The CDR3 runs to 15 residues. CDR3 amino acids: CSARVGGANTGELFF. The covered CDR3 bases are TGCAGTGCTAGGGTCGGGGGTGCGAACACCGGGGAG.

At least ten counts were recorded for this clone. CDR3 bases read: TGTGCCAGTAGTATTCAAGGGGCGGCCTACGAG. Its protein is CASSIQGAAYE. The CDR3 in its entirety is CASSIQGAAYEQYF. V and J are TRBV19 and TRBJ2-7; D possibly corresponds to TRBD1 (5 bases). The read terminates 3 residues ahead of where the CDR3 ends, so the germline J gene completes it. V lost 3 bases, J lost 2 bases, and 11 bases lay in between. Germline-derived CDR1 and CDR2 are LNHDA and SQIVND (reference sequence). The CDR3 covers 14 residues.

This clone was counted at least ten times. Read data end 3 residues before the CDR3 end; the end is taken from the germline J gene. V gene TRBV4-1 combines with J gene TRBJ2-1; 9 positions agree with TRBD2. The junction had 16 bases not matched to a gene; V was cut back by 4 bases and J by 9 bases. This CDR3 has 17 amino acids. The germline V gene has CDR1 MGHRA and CDR2 YSYEKL. CDR3 protein: CASSLRGRAGGPIEQFF. Incomplete CDR3 DNA: TGCGCCAGCAGCCTTCGGGGAAGGGCGGGAGGGCCGATTGAG.

This clone was seen at least ten times. The read comes to an end 3 residues before the CDR3 does, leaving the germline J gene to fill in the end. V usage is TRBV18 and J usage is TRBJ1-1; a possible D gene is TRBD1 (5 bases). Per the germline V gene, CDR1 is KGHSH and CDR2 is LQKENI. This CDR3 contains 15 residues. Trimming took 4 bases from V and 6 from J, leaving 18 bases between them. Incomplete CDR3 DNA: TGTGCCAGCTCACAGTTCAAATCAGGGTCCGCTGAA. Its translation is CASSQFKSGSAE. The entire CDR3 is CASSQFKSGSAEAFF.

This clone was found many times. Read coverage stops 3 residues before the CDR3 terminus; the germline J gene supplies the remainder. This chain joins TRBV7-3 and TRBJ2-5, with 10 nucleotides matching TRBD2. With 5 bases clipped from V and 4 bases from J, the junction kept 7 bases outside the gene matches. The germline V gene encodes CDR1 SGHTA and CDR2 FQGTGA. The CDR3 spans 15 residues. CDR3 sequence reads: CASSPTAGGRETQYF. The sequenced CDR3 bases are TGTGCCAGCAGCCCGACAGCGGGGGGGCGAGAGACC.

This clone was picked up many times. The read halts 3 residues ahead of the CDR3 end, with the missing end drawn from the germline J gene. The genes are TRBV5-1 and TRBJ1-2, with no clear D. Looked up from germline, CDR1 is SGHRS and CDR2 is YFSETQ. CDR3 size: 13 residues. V lost 7 bases, J lost 6 bases, and 16 bases lay in between. The CDR3 reads CASAGQQVDGYTF. The sequenced CDR3 bases are TGCGCCAGCGCGGGCCAGCAAGTGGATGGC. Filled out from reference TRBV5-1 and TRBJ1-2, the complete variable domain reads KAGVTQTPRYLIKTRGQQVTLSCSPISGHRSVSWYQQTPGQGLQFLFEYFSETQRNKGNFPGRFSGRQFSNSRSEMNVSTLELGDSALYLCASAGQQVDGYTFGSGTRLTVV.

There are many counts of this clone. The CDR3 goes on 3 residues after the read ends, and that part is filled in from the germline J gene. J is TRBJ1-5 and V is TRBV7-9; D is undetermined. This CDR3 contains 13 residues. The V gene lost 6 bases and the J gene lost 2 bases, with 8 bases spanning the gap. Germline values: CDR1 SEHNR, CDR2 FQNEAQ (reference sequence). CDR3 DNA, as far as it was read: TGTGCCAGCAGTTTCGCGGGCAATCAGCCC. This codes for CASSFAGNQP. The CDR3 in its entirety is CASSFAGNQPQHF.

Many counts were recorded for this clone. The CDR3 is cut off 3 residues early in the read; its end comes from the germline J gene. The rearrangement links TRBV19 to TRBJ1-5; no firm D call. The CDR3 consists of 15 residues. Germline assignment: CDR1 LNHDA and CDR2 SQIVND (reference sequence). The V and J ends lost 5 bases and 0 bases respectively, with 11 bases between them. CDR3 DNA (partial): TGTGCCAGTAGTCCGCCAGCGTATAGCAATCAGCCC. Protein product: CASSPPAYSNQP. The CDR3 reads in full as CASSPPAYSNQPQHF. The full variable domain, in which reference TRBV19 and TRBJ1-5 provide the parts outside the CDR3, is DGGITQSPKYLFRKEGQNVTLSCEQNLNHDAMYWYRQDPGQGLRLIYYSQIVNDFQKGDIAEGYSVSREKKESFPLTVTSAQKNPTAFYLCASSPPAYSNQPQHFGDGTRLSIL.

This clone was recorded at least ten times. The read ends 3 residues early relative to the CDR3; the germline J gene fills the gap. The V call is TRBV2, the J call TRBJ2-7; 8 bases fit TRBD2. V shed 4 bases, J shed 4 bases, and the junction held 6 bases outside the gene matches. The CDR3 consists of 14 residues. Looked up from germline, CDR1 is SNHLY and CDR2 is FYNNEI. CDR3 loop: CASSGGTRAYEQYF. Partial CDR3 DNA: TGTGCCAGCAGTGGCGGGACTAGGGCTTACGAG.

This clone was found many times. The read terminates 3 residues before the CDR3 end, so the remaining end is supplied by the germline J gene. This sequence joins TRBV5-1 and TRBJ1-1; D is possibly TRBD1 (6 bases). The ends were cut back, 4 bases at V and 7 bases at J, with 17 bases in the middle. Germline V lookup: CDR1 SGHRS, CDR2 YFSETQ. CDR3 size: 14 residues. Incomplete CDR3 DNA: TGCGCCAGCAGCCCCGGGGGGGCTGATATTGAA. Encoded protein: CASSPGGADIE. From start to end, the CDR3 is CASSPGGADIEAFF.

This clone was observed at least ten times. The read ends 3 residues early relative to the CDR3; the germline J gene fills the gap. This chain joins TRBV5-1 and TRBJ2-7, with 11 nucleotides matching TRBD2. The CDR3 is 15 residues long. Germline values: CDR1 SGHRS, CDR2 YFSETQ. The trim removed 0 bases at V and 4 bases at J, leaving 3 bases unmatched. The CDR3 loop reads CASSLGLAGLYEQYF. The CDR3 DNA, read in part, is TGCGCCAGCAGCTTGGGACTAGCGGGGTTGTACGAG.

By sample share, this clone is medium-sized. Coverage ceases 3 residues before the CDR3 finishes, and the germline J gene fills in the end. This rearrangement joins TRBV2 to TRBJ2-1; a possible D gene is TRBD2 (6 bases). The CDR3 has 16 residues. Germline-derived CDR1 and CDR2 are SNHLY and FYNNEI. V was cut by 6 bases and J by 4 bases, with 19 bases left in between. CDR3 sequence: CASSPGGAGLYNEQFF. Partial CDR3 DNA: TGTGCCAGCAGCCCCGGTGGGGCGGGACTTTACAATGAG.

This clone was observed many times. Read sequence stops 3 residues before the CDR3 end, and the germline J gene provides the missing end. The rearrangement uses TRBV7-3 and TRBJ1-1, with D possibly being TRBD1 (5 bases). This CDR3 has 14 residues. The ends were cut back, 0 bases at V and 5 bases at J, with 10 bases in the middle. From germline, CDR1 is SGHTA and CDR2 FQGTGA. CDR3 in amino acids: CASSLTGGLTEAFF. The covered CDR3 bases are TGTGCCAGCAGCTTAACGGGGGGATTGACTGAA. Filled out from reference TRBV7-3 and TRBJ1-1, the complete variable domain reads GAGVSQTPSNKVTEKGKYVELRCDPISGHTALYWYRQSLGQGPEFLIYFQGTGAADDSGLPNDRFFAVRPEGSVSTLKIQRTERGDSAVYLCASSLTGGLTEAFFGQGTRLTVV.

Ten or more counts support this clone. The CDR3 extends 3 residues past the end of the read, so its final part is completed from the germline J gene. The chain uses TRBV20-1 and TRBJ2-3; TRBD2 matches at 7 bases. Germline trimming cut 0 bases from V and 6 bases from J; bases unmatched to any gene: 15. The CDR3 is 17 amino acids. Germline lookup yields CDR1 DFQATT and CDR2 SNEGSKA (reference sequence). CDR3 in amino acids: CSARDRDWRGLRDTQYF. The part of the CDR3 DNA that was read is TGCAGTGCTAGAGATCGGGATTGGCGGGGGTTACGGGATACG.

This clone came up many times. With the read ending 3 residues before the CDR3 end, the germline J gene is used to fill in that end. This sequence joins TRBV18 and TRBJ1-4; D gene uncertain. Trimming pared 1 base from V and 8 bases from J, leaving 8 bases between. The germline V gene encodes CDR1 KGHSH and CDR2 LQKENI. The length of the CDR3 is 13 residues. CDR3 DNA (partial): TGTGCCAGCTCACCACTATCGGGGGAAAAA. Residues: CASSPLSGEK. From start to end, the CDR3 is CASSPLSGEKLFF.

This clone has ten or more counts. The read ends 3 residues shy of where the CDR3 ends; the end is completed using the germline J gene. The genes are TRBV6-2 or TRBV6-3 and TRBJ1-1; the match to TRBD1 covers 9 bases. The CDR3 consists of 15 residues. V shed 6 bases and J 5 bases; nucleotides not matched to a gene: 10. Germline values: CDR1 MNHEY, CDR2 SVGEGT. The CDR3 spells CASSHQQGALTEAFF. CDR3 bases read: TGTGCCAGCAGCCACCAACAGGGGGCGCTAACTGAA.

In this sample, this clone turned up many times. The read stops 3 residues short of the end of the CDR3; the missing end is completed from the germline J gene. The genes are TRBV7-9 and TRBJ2-3; 14 nucleotides line up with TRBD2. This CDR3 has 15 residues. CDR1 is SEHNR and CDR2 is FQNEAQ in the germline V gene (reference sequence). V lost 4 bases, J lost 5 bases, and 2 bases stayed unmatched. CDR3 DNA (partial): TGTGCCAGCAGCTCGGGACTAGCGGGGGTAGATACG. Translation gives CASSSGLAGVDT. The whole CDR3 region reads CASSSGLAGVDTQYF.

This clone has a count of ten or more. Sequencing ends 3 residues short of the CDR3 end; the germline J gene provides the rest. The rearrangement uses TRBV20-1 and TRBJ1-5; perhaps TRBD1 as D (5 bases). Trimming stripped 1 base from V and 3 bases from J, with 13 bases between. The CDR3 covers 15 residues. Germline V gene data show CDR1 as DFQATT and CDR2 as SNEGSKA (reference sequence). Partial CDR3 DNA: TGCAGTGCTAGAGTCCGAAACAGGTACAATCAGCCC. Protein sequence: CSARVRNRYNQP. The CDR3, in full, reads CSARVRNRYNQPQHF.

This clone was observed many times. The CDR3 end lies 3 residues beyond the end of the read and is filled in from the germline J gene. This sequence joins TRBV13 and TRBJ2-7, with TRBD1 matching over 9 bases. After removal of 8 bases from V and 4 bases from J, the junction contained 9 bases not matched to a gene. Germline assignment: CDR1 PRHDT and CDR2 FYEKMQ (reference sequence). The CDR3 has 14 amino acids. This chain's CDR3 is CASATGGGGYEQYF. The covered CDR3 bases are TGTGCCAGCGCCACAGGGGGCGGGGGTTACGAG.

This clone was counted ten times or more. The read terminates 3 residues before the CDR3 end, so the remaining end is supplied by the germline J gene. The chain couples TRBV5-1 to TRBJ1-2; no clear D. The V gene lost 4 bases and the J gene lost 3 bases, with 13 bases spanning the gap. Looked up from germline, CDR1 is SGHRS and CDR2 is YFSETQ. The CDR3 totals 14 residues. The sequenced part of the CDR3 DNA is TGCGCCAGCAGCCCCGACACGAATTACTATGGC. Its translation is CASSPDTNYYG. The entire CDR3 reads CASSPDTNYYGYTF.

About this clone: The read ends 3 residues early relative to the CDR3; the germline J gene fills the gap. The V call is TRBV7-6, the J call TRBJ1-5; TRBD1 is a possible D gene (6 bases). The CDR3 spans 13 residues. V shed 8 bases and J shed 0 bases, with 8 bases lying between them. Germline CDR1 and CDR2: SGHVS and FNYEAQ. The CDR3: CASGQHSNQPQHF. CDR3 DNA, as far as it was read: TGTGCCAGCGGACAGCATAGCAATCAGCCC.

This clone was detected many times. Read data end 3 residues before the CDR3 end; the end is taken from the germline J gene. The J gene is TRBJ2-1, the V gene TRBV7-2, with 10 bases that match TRBD2. Unmatched junction bases numbered 5, after V lost 5 bases and J lost 4 bases. CDR3 size: 15 residues. Germline-derived CDR1 and CDR2 are SGHTA and FQGNSA. Partial CDR3 DNA: TGTGCCAGCAGCCTTCAGCGGGGGGGATACAATGAG. Amino acid sequence: CASSLQRGGYNE. The whole CDR3 reads CASSLQRGGYNEQFF. Full variable domain (missing parts from reference TRBV7-2 and TRBJ2-1): GAGVSQSPSNKVTEKGKDVELRCDPISGHTALYWYRQSLGQGLEFLIYFQGNSAPDKSGLPSDRFSAERTGGSVSTLTIQRTQQEDSAVYLCASSLQRGGYNEQFFGPGTRLTVL.

There are many counts of this clone. From the germline J gene comes the end of the CDR3, since the read stops 3 residues before it. The chain recombines TRBV18 with TRBJ2-3; either TRBD1 or TRBD2 may supply D (5 bases each). Germline CDR1 reads KGHSH; CDR2 reads LQKENI. The CDR3 is 12 residues long. Trimming pared 5 bases from V and 6 bases from J, leaving 9 bases between. CDR3 sequence: CASSDEGDTQYF. Partial CDR3 DNA: TGTGCCAGCTCAGACGAGGGGGATACG.

This clone appeared many times. The read finishes 3 residues shy of the CDR3 end, and the germline J gene is used to complete it. The chain uses TRBV29-1 and TRBJ1-1, with 7 bases lining up with TRBD1. Germline V gene lookup returns CDR1 SQVTM and CDR2 ANQGSEA. The CDR3 runs to 13 residues. The junction had 10 bases not matched to a gene; V was cut back by 6 bases and J by 6 bases. CDR3 bases read: TGCAGCGTGGGGGACAGAGGAACGCCTGAA. Amino acids: CSVGDRGTPE. From start to end, the CDR3 is CSVGDRGTPEAFF.

This clone came up many times. Read coverage stops 3 residues before the CDR3 terminus; the germline J gene supplies the remainder. The V call is TRBV7-3, the J call TRBJ1-1, with 8 positions matching TRBD1. Per the germline V gene, CDR1 is SGHTA and CDR2 is FQGTGA. This CDR3 has 14 amino acids. With V trimmed by 5 bases and J by 6 bases, 8 bases remained unmatched. The DNA read from the CDR3 is TGTGCCAGCAGCCCTGGGGGACAGGCCTCTGAA. It codes for CASSPGGQASE. The whole CDR3 protein is CASSPGGQASEAFF.

This clone has a count of ten or more. The read ends 3 residues early relative to the CDR3; the germline J gene fills the gap. The J gene is TRBJ1-3, the V gene TRBV6-4, with D possibly TRBD1 on 5 matching bases. The germline V gene has CDR1 MRHNA and CDR2 SNTAGT. The ends were cut back, 0 bases at V and 2 bases at J, with 8 bases in the middle. This CDR3 is 15 amino acids long. The covered CDR3 bases are TGTGCCAGCAGTGACTCCAGGGCACCTGGAAACACC. This encodes CASSDSRAPGNT. The whole CDR3 protein is CASSDSRAPGNTIYF.

This clone has ten or more counts. The CDR3 is cut off 3 residues early in the read; its end comes from the germline J gene. This chain uses TRBV10-3 with TRBJ2-3, with 8 bases fitting TRBD2. The CDR3 loop spans 19 amino acids. Germline values: CDR1 ENHRY, CDR2 SYGVKD. V was clipped by 7 bases and J by 2 bases; unmatched bases: 20. CDR3 loop: CAITPSRTSGSHFTDTQYF. CDR3 DNA (partial): TGTGCCATCACCCCTTCCCGTACGAGCGGGAGCCATTTCACAGATACG.

This clone was detected ten times or more. The CDR3 goes on 3 residues after the read ends, and that part is filled in from the germline J gene. The chain recombines TRBV12-5 with TRBJ2-1; no clear D. Looked up from germline, CDR1 is LGHNT and CDR2 is FRNRAP. The V gene lost 1 base and the J gene lost 0 bases, with 13 bases spanning the gap. This CDR3 has 17 amino acids. Partial CDR3 DNA: TGTGCTAGTGGTTTGGGCGGTAGCCGATCCTCCTACAATGAG. It codes for CASGLGGSRSSYNE. The entire CDR3 is CASGLGGSRSSYNEQFF.

This clone was observed at least ten times. CDR3: CASSLDPDYGYTF. CDR3 bases read: TGTGCCAGCAGCTTGGATCCGGACTATGGC. The chain links TRBV5-4 to TRBJ1-2; no clear D. Sequencing ends 3 residues short of the CDR3 end; the germline J gene provides the rest. Trimming stripped 0 bases from V and 3 bases from J, with 6 bases between. The germline CDR1 and CDR2 sequences are SGHNT and YYREEE (reference sequence). The CDR3 spans 13 residues.

This clone was picked up many times. The sequence runs out 3 residues before the end of the CDR3; the remainder is reconstructed from the germline J gene. This rearrangement joins TRBV18 to TRBJ1-3, with 8 bases that match TRBD1. The CDR3 is made up of 16 amino acids. In germline, CDR1 is KGHSH, CDR2 LQKENI. Losses at the gene ends were 3 bases for V and 4 bases for J; bases not matched to a gene: 8. This CDR3 is CASSPRQGRSGNTIYF. The sequenced part of the CDR3 DNA is TGTGCCAGCTCACCCCGACAGGGGAGGTCAGGAAACACC.